This T cell receptor (beta chain) was sequenced for a study of shared clonotypes between healthy human individuals. Libraries were prepared by immunoSEQ multiplex PCR; TCRdb keeps only in-frame clonotypes and omits some of them. The sample lists 1.4 million to 1.5 million clones, 95% to 97% occurring once. In its sample, this clone was seen a few times. The same CDR3 is also encoded by other DNA sequences in this sample. What was sequenced was naive CD4+ T cells sorted from blood. Described subset: CD45RA+ positively selected. This TCR was sampled from a man aged 25-45 years in good health.

The CDR3 DNA sequence: TGCGCCAGCAGCTCCGGATCCACAGATACGCAGTATTTT. Its protein is CASSSGSTDTQYF. The rearrangement uses TRBV5-1 and TRBJ2-3, with D unresolved. The germline V gene has CDR1 SGHRS and CDR2 YFSETQ. The germline V and J ends were trimmed by 3 bases and 2 bases, with 7 bases remaining between them. This CDR3 is built from 13 residues.